This entry describes one TCR beta chain. This sample is part of a study of blood T cell repertoires in COVID-19. Study information: The United States, Italy and Spain were the sources of the acute and convalescent COVID-19 samples.

V was cut by 3 bases and J by 4 bases, with 9 bases left in between. The CDR3 extends over 12 amino acids. Per germline, CDR1 GTSNPN and CDR2 SVGIG (reference sequence). As originally analysed: Reference gene primer amplification gave estimated nucleated cell counts. Libraries were prepared by immunoSEQ multiplex PCR; TCRdb keeps only in-frame clonotypes and omits some of them. Clone size and the V and J calls come from that table; the DNA yielded D and trimming. Here the sample spans around 150,000 clones, around 93% being singletons. The rearrangement joins TRBV30 to TRBJ1-2, with D possibly TRBD1 on 6 matching bases. The clonotype comes from a man aged 25-40 years with COVID-19, enrolled during active disease. The sample consisted of peripheral blood. For the CDR3, the DNA is TGTGCCTGGAGCTTACAGGGCTATGGCTACACCTTC. It yields the protein CAWSLQGYGYTF.